Each of the 14 T cell receptor beta chains below was sequenced from the same sample in a study of shared clonotypes between healthy human individuals. Measured with immunoSEQ multiplex PCR; TCRdb has only the in-frame clones, and not every one. Of over 850,000 clones listed, roughly 74% are singletons. The specimen was memory CD4+ T cells from PBMCs. Noted subset: CD45RA-negative fraction. The receptors shown here come from a man aged 18 to 35 in good health. Some clones in this sample may be carry-over from other donors' samples.

The chain combines TRBV5-4 with TRBJ2-5, with TRBD2 matching over 13 bases. This CDR3 spans 17 amino acids. The germline gives CDR1 SGHNT, CDR2 YYREEE (reference sequence). V dropped 4 bases and J dropped 5; count of bases not matched to a gene: 11. The CDR3 DNA is TGTGCCAGCAGCCCTAAACTAGCGGGAGGGCCGTATGAGACCCAGTACTTC. Residues: CASSPKLAGGPYETQYF.

The rearrangement uses TRBV6-6 and TRBJ2-3; D may correspond to TRBD1 or TRBD2 (5 bases each). The germline V gene encodes CDR1 MNHNY and CDR2 SVGAGI (reference sequence). V lost 7 bases, J lost 5 bases, and 19 bases lay in between. The CDR3 runs 15 residues. This CDR3 reads CASKIRGNRLDTQYF. CDR3 DNA: TGTGCCAGCAAAATCCGGGGCAACCGCTTAGATACGCAGTATTTT.

This rearrangement joins TRBV12-5 to TRBJ2-3; a possible D gene is TRBD2 (6 bases). The CDR3 sequence is 17 residues long. Per the germline V gene, CDR1 is LGHNT and CDR2 is FRNRAP. V was pared by 7 bases and J by 0 bases, with 20 bases between. This CDR3 reads CASAGGRRASSTDTQYF. As DNA, the CDR3 is TGTGCTAGTGCCGGAGGGCGGAGGGCCTCTAGCACAGATACGCAGTATTTT.

V gene TRBV20-1 combines with J gene TRBJ2-5; no definite D call. Germline V gene sequence: CDR1 DFQATT, CDR2 SNEGSKA (reference sequence). This CDR3 has 11 residues. V lost 0 bases to trimming and J lost 7 bases, with 6 bases between them. CDR3 protein: CSARDETTQYF. The CDR3 nucleotides read TGCAGTGCTAGAGATGAAACGACCCAGTACTTC.

Worth noting for this clone: Compared with germline, one end of the junction differs, possibly owing to a read error. This chain connects TRBV7-2 to TRBJ2-7, with D perhaps matching TRBD1 or TRBD2 (5 bases each). Germline CDR1 SGHTA, CDR2 FQGNSA. The CDR3 has 14 residues. The CDR3 bases are TGTGCCAGCACCCTGGGACCCAACTCCTCCGAGCAGTACTTC. Translated: CASTLGPNSSEQYF.

The V gene is TRBV7-2, the J gene TRBJ2-7; 10 bases map to TRBD2. CDR3 length equals 15 residues. The trim removed 6 bases at V and 2 bases at J, leaving 7 bases unmatched. Germline loops: CDR1 SGHTA, CDR2 FQGNSA. CDR3 sequence (DNA): TGTGCCAGCAGTAAACTAGCGGGAAGCGCCTACGAGCAGTACTTC. Translation gives CASSKLAGSAYEQYF. The full variable domain, with the rest looked up from reference TRBV7-2 and TRBJ2-7, is GAGVSQSPSNKVTEKGKDVELRCDPISGHTALYWYRQSLGQGLEFLIYFQGNSAPDKSGLPSDRFSAERTGGSVSTLTIQRTQQEDSAVYLCASSKLAGSAYEQYFGPGTRLTVT.

The rearrangement links TRBV5-6 to TRBJ1-2; 11 bases are a match to TRBD1. CDR1 is SGHDT and CDR2 is YYEEEE in the germline V gene. The V segment lost 4 bases and the J segment 5 bases; nucleotides outside the gene matches: 4. This CDR3 region has 14 residues. CDR3 sequence reads: CASSRTGGGYGYTF. The DNA for the CDR3 is TGTGCCAGCAGCCGGACAGGGGGCGGGTATGGCTACACCTTC. Using reference TRBV5-6 and TRBJ1-2 for the parts outside the CDR3, the full variable domain is DAGVTQSPTHLIKTRGQQVTLRCSPKSGHDTVSWYQQALGQGPQFIFQYYEEEERQRGNFPDRFSGHQFPNYSSELNVNALLLGDSALYLCASSRTGGGYGYTFGSGTRLTVV.

The chain has TRBV30 and TRBJ2-7; TRBD2 matches 10 bases. Germline V gene sequence: CDR1 GTSNPN, CDR2 SVGIG (reference sequence). There are 13 residues in the CDR3. Germline trimming cut 4 bases from V and 2 bases from J; bases unmatched to any gene: 2. CDR3 in amino acids: CAWNLAGAYEQYF. The CDR3 region has the DNA TGTGCCTGGAATCTAGCGGGAGCCTACGAGCAGTACTTC. The entire variable domain, with the rest obtained from reference TRBV30 and TRBJ2-7, is as follows: SQTIHQWPATLVQPVGSPLSLECTVEGTSNPNLYWYRQAAGRGLQLLFYSVGIGQISSEVPQNLSASRPQDRQFILSSKKLLLSDSGFYLCAWNLAGAYEQYFGPGTRLTVT.

The rearrangement links TRBV4-1 to TRBJ1-2; D may be TRBD1 (6 bases). The V end was cut by 3 bases, the J end by 4 bases, with 12 bases between. Per the germline V gene, CDR1 is MGHRA and CDR2 is YSYEKL. The CDR3 is 14 residues long. The CDR3 spells CASSQTGLLYGYTF. Here the CDR3 DNA reads TGCGCCAGCAGCCAGACAGGCTTACTCTATGGCTACACCTTC.

The chain recombines TRBV27 with TRBJ2-3, with D hard to call. The ends were cut back, 6 bases at V and 3 bases at J, with 10 bases in the middle. CDR1 is MNHEY, CDR2 SMNVEV, per germline (reference sequence). The CDR3 contains 13 residues. CDR3 region: CASSPHGTDTQYF. The CDR3 DNA sequence: TGTGCCAGCAGCCCACATGGGACAGATACGCAGTATTTT.

The V and J genes are TRBV5-1 and TRBJ2-7; TRBD1 might be the D (6 bases). The CDR3 runs to 14 residues. Germline lookup yields CDR1 SGHRS and CDR2 YFSETQ. Trimming took off 4 bases at V and 0 bases at J, with 11 bases between the two ends. This chain's CDR3 is CASSAQGTSYEQYF. The CDR3 region has the DNA TGCGCCAGCAGCGCGCAGGGGACCTCCTACGAGCAGTACTTC.

The DNA of the CDR3 is TGCGCCAGCAGCTTGGATAACCCGGGACAGGGTTACGAGCAGTACTTC. Protein: CASSLDNPGQGYEQYF. The chain combines TRBV5-1 with TRBJ2-7, with TRBD1 matching 9 bases. CDR1 and CDR2 from the germline V gene are SGHRS and YFSETQ. The trim removed 0 bases at V and 4 bases at J, leaving 8 bases unmatched. This CDR3 is built from 16 residues.

As regards this clone: Other nucleotide sequences in the sample specify the same CDR3. This chain uses TRBV29-1 with TRBJ1-2, with D possibly TRBD1 on 6 matching bases. The CDR3 has 13 residues. Looked up from germline, CDR1 is SQVTM and CDR2 is ANQGSEA. The V end was cut by 6 bases, the J end by 0 bases, with 11 bases between. CDR3 nucleotide sequence: TGCAGCGTCCGAGGGGGATCTAACTATGGCTACACCTTC. Residues: CSVRGGSNYGYTF.

This clone is a singleton in its sample. V and J are TRBV21-1 and TRBJ2-7. TRBV21-1 is a pseudogene locus. This CDR3 is 17 amino acids long. CDR3 sequence: CASNTQDERSSSYEQYF. Written as DNA, the CDR3 is TGTGCCAGCAATACACAGGACGAGCGGTCGAGCTCCTACGAGCAGTACTTC.